This T cell receptor beta chain was obtained from a study of OX40 agonist ivuxolimab in advanced cancers. Overall study results and limits: Clones of CD4+ and CD8+ blood T cells grew by week 6 at doses of 0.1 to 3.0 mg/kg. CD8+ T cells showed, on average, more clonal expansion than CD4+ cells.

The method was immunoSEQ multiplex PCR; TCRdb's version includes in-frame clones alone and lacks a portion of them. The sample contains approximately 65,000 clones, around nine tenths of which appear only once. CDR1 is LGHNA, CDR2 YSLEER, per germline. The CDR3 length is 14 residues. Losses at the gene ends were 3 bases for V and 13 bases for J; bases not matched to a gene: 11. Concerning this clone: Its cognate antigen is unknown.

The input for sequencing was CD4+ or CD8+ T cells sorted from blood, taken in a trial of the OX40 agonist ivuxolimab. V and J are TRBV4-3 and TRBJ2-1; 8 bases match TRBD2. The source is an adult with an advanced solid tumor such as melanoma, head and neck, liver or kidney cancer. The CDR3 region has the DNA TGCGCCAGCAGCCAGGGGGGCCGGACTAGCCTACAGTTCTTC. Amino acids: CASSQGGRTSLQFF.